This T cell receptor beta chain was identified during a study of cytomegalovirus exposure and HLA in healthy donors. Study conclusions and caveats: Donor immune exposure was known only as CMV serostatus. In a later analysis, a genetic analysis reported fewer productive-TCR N-insertions in an Asian-associated ancestry cluster than the cohort average. A missense variant in DCLRE1C was later tied to TCR beta V- and J-gene trimming.

Primers included in the PCR were 60 Vbeta and 13 Jbeta primers. The data were produced by immunoSEQ multiplex PCR, yet TCRdb's version contains in-frame clones alone and is incomplete. The table lists around 200,000 clones, 84% of them singletons. Germline assignment: CDR1 SNHLY and CDR2 FYNNEI. This CDR3 is 15 amino acids long. Trimming cost V 3 bases and J 10 bases; bases outside gene matches: 8. This clone has only one observation. Its antigen is still unknown. The clonotype originates from a girl aged 2-10 years in good health and CMV-seropositive. The sequencing input was PBMCs. The V gene is TRBV2, the J gene TRBJ2-1, with 11 nucleotides matching TRBD2. The CDR3 spells CASSDSGRASGEQFF. The DNA of the CDR3 is TGTGCCAGCAGTGATAGCGGGAGGGCCTCAGGAGAGCAGTTCTTC.